This entry describes one TCR beta chain. The antigen is unknown. Data came from immunoSEQ multiplex PCR; TCRdb stores just in-frame clones and leaves some out. Of roughly 68,000 clones detected, 75% to 90% appear once; the ten largest clones hold 14%. The CDR3 runs 15 residues. Germline CDR1 SGHKS, CDR2 YYEKEE (reference sequence). The V segment lost 1 base and the J segment 4 bases; nucleotides outside the gene matches: 4. The source of the sample is a study of OX40 agonist ivuxolimab in advanced cancers. Study-wide context: Dose-escalation cases comprised hepatocellular carcinoma, melanoma, renal cell or head and neck cancer.

Patients with a history of autoimmune disease or on systemic immunosuppression were excluded. Whole-study findings and limits: At 0.1 to 3.0 mg/kg and by week 6, clonal expansion occurred in CD4+ and CD8+ blood T cells.

Sequencing was performed on CD4+ or CD8+ T cells sorted from blood, taken in a trial of the OX40 agonist ivuxolimab. The sequence was collected from an adult with an advanced solid tumor such as melanoma, head and neck, liver or kidney cancer. V is TRBV5-5 and J is TRBJ2-7, with 11 nucleotides matching TRBD2. For the CDR3, the DNA is TGTGCCAGCAGCTTGCTAGCGGGAGGTGGGTACGAGCAGTACTTC. Translating it yields CASSLLAGGGYEQYF.